Each of the 17 T cell receptor beta chains below was sequenced from the same sample in a study of T-cell memory formation after mild COVID-19. TCRdb itself ran the 5' RACE reads through MiXCR, one entry per CDR3 protein. The table records some 300,000 distinct CDR3 sequences, roughly 20% of them present only once. Sample: PBMCs or a T cell subset sorted from them (not recorded which). These receptor sequences come from a man aged 18 to 30 who had mild COVID-19 (a few samples of this study predate the infection). Cell type and time point are not known.

This clonotype was counted ten times or more. The genes are TRBV5-6 and TRBJ1-5; D is unclear. Germline CDR1 and CDR2: SGHDT and YYEEEE. V was clipped by 0 bases and J by 5 bases, with 3 bases between them. The CDR3 sequence is 12 residues long. CDR3 DNA: TGTGCCAGCAGCTTGGGGGATCAGCCCCAGCATTTT. It encodes CASSLGDQPQHF. The complete variable domain, with remaining parts taken from reference TRBV5-6 and TRBJ1-5, reads DAGVTQSPTHLIKTRGQQVTLRCSPKSGHDTVSWYQQALGQGPQFIFQYYEEEERQRGNFPDRFSGHQFPNYSSELNVNALLLGDSALYLCASSLGDQPQHFGDGTRLSIL.

This clonotype was seen a few times. The chain combines TRBV14 with TRBJ2-1; the D gene is possibly TRBD2 (6 bases). Germline CDR1 reads SGHDN; CDR2 reads FVKESK. CDR3 length: 14 residues. V lost 6 bases and J lost 3, with 12 bases in between. CDR3 protein: CASRKRGNYNEQFF. Here the CDR3 DNA reads TGTGCCAGCAGGAAACGGGGGAACTACAATGAGCAGTTCTTC.

The rearrangement uses TRBV6-2 or TRBV6-3 and TRBJ2-5, with unresolved D. The CDR3 is 12 residues long. The V gene lost 3 bases and the J gene lost 5 bases, with 7 bases spanning the gap. Germline CDR1 and CDR2: MNHEY and SVGEGT. CDR3 protein: CASSYVSETQYF. The CDR3, as DNA: TGTGCCAGCAGTTATGTTTCGGAGACCCAGTACTTC.

This clonotype was seen a handful of times. V usage is TRBV12-3 or TRBV12-4 and J usage is TRBJ2-7, with a possible D match to TRBD2 (6 bases). The length of the CDR3 is 14 residues. V dropped 5 bases and J dropped 1 base, with 12 bases sitting between them. The CDR3 protein is CASSLWRGSYEQYF. The CDR3, as DNA: TGTGCCAGCAGTCTCTGGCGGGGATCCTACGAGCAGTACTTC.

CDR3 DNA sequence: TGCAGTGGTAGCGGAGGCTCCTACGAGCAGTACTTC. It is translated as CSGSGGSYEQYF. The chain employs TRBV20-1 and TRBJ2-7; possibly TRBD2 for D (6 bases). Trimming removed 7 bases at V and 0 bases at J, with 10 bases between. The CDR3 extends over 12 amino acids. Germline V gene sequence: CDR1 DFQATT, CDR2 SNEGSKA (reference sequence).

This sequence joins TRBV12-3 or TRBV12-4 and TRBJ2-1; D is unclear. Trimming stripped 2 bases from V and 6 bases from J, with 17 bases between. CDR3 length: 16 residues. The DNA for the CDR3 is TGTGCCAGCAGTTTATTCGGGCACATCGAGAGCAATGAGCAGTTCTTC. The encoded protein is CASSLFGHIESNEQFF.

The chain is built from TRBV27 and TRBJ2-1; D may be TRBD1 (6 bases). The ends were cut back, 8 bases at V and 3 bases at J, with 14 bases in the middle. The CDR3 length is 14 residues. The germline CDR1 and CDR2 sequences are MNHEY and SMNVEV (reference sequence). CDR3 region: CASGTSAGYNEQFF. As DNA, the CDR3 is TGTGCCAGCGGGACATCCGCCGGCTACAATGAGCAGTTCTTC.

The sample holds a few counts of this clonotype. This chain uses TRBV7-9 with TRBJ1-3; D gene uncertain. CDR3 length: 19 amino acids. The germline V gene encodes CDR1 SEHNR and CDR2 FQNEAQ (reference sequence). V was trimmed by 7 bases and J by 0 bases, leaving 25 bases between them. This CDR3 reads CASTLRTATWVFSGNTIYF. The DNA for the CDR3 is TGTGCCAGCACCCTTCGGACTGCCACATGGGTTTTCTCTGGAAACACCATATATTTT.

This clonotype occurred a few times. The chain uses TRBV12-3 or TRBV12-4 and TRBJ1-4, with D possibly TRBD1 on 5 matching bases. CDR3 length: 13 residues. Trimming took 8 bases from V and 8 from J, leaving 15 bases between them. The CDR3 DNA sequence: TGTGCCAGCCACCCTATTGGGGGGGAAAAACTGTTTTTT. Residues: CASHPIGGEKLFF.

There are a few counts of this clonotype. J is TRBJ2-7 and V is TRBV5-1, with TRBD2 matching over 11 bases. The CDR3 sequence is 15 residues long. Trimming took 2 bases from V and 2 from J; bases not matched to a gene: 3. CDR1 and CDR2 (germline): SGHRS, YFSETQ. For the CDR3, the DNA is TGCGCCAGCAGCTTCGGGGGACTAGCGGCCTACGAGCAGTACTTC. Amino acids: CASSFGGLAAYEQYF.

The chain joins TRBV3-1 to TRBJ2-1; either TRBD1 or TRBD2 may supply D (5 bases each). V shed 1 base and J shed 8 bases, with 12 bases lying between them. CDR3 length: 14 amino acids. In germline, CDR1 is LGHDT, CDR2 YNNKEL (reference sequence). The CDR3 region is CASSQAGTRDEQFF. Written as DNA, the CDR3 is TGTGCCAGCAGCCAAGCCGGGACGAGGGATGAGCAGTTCTTC.

This sequence joins TRBV7-9 and TRBJ2-7; possibly TRBD1 for D (6 bases). V was trimmed by 7 bases and J by 5 bases, leaving 24 bases between them. Germline lookup yields CDR1 SEHNR and CDR2 FQNEAQ (reference sequence). The CDR3 consists of 16 residues. CDR3 sequence: CASTPLGAPGSDEQYV. The DNA for the CDR3 is TGTGCCAGCACCCCCCTGGGGGCTCCAGGTAGCGACGAGCAGTACGTC.

The genes are TRBV5-1 and TRBJ2-1; D gene unclear. The CDR3 consists of 15 residues. The germline V and J ends were trimmed by 0 bases and 0 bases, with 7 bases remaining between them. Germline assignment: CDR1 SGHRS and CDR2 YFSETQ. In DNA form, the CDR3 reads TGCGCCAGCAGCTTGGGGCTGGGCTCCTACAATGAGCAGTTCTTC. Amino acid sequence: CASSLGLGSYNEQFF.

This clonotype was counted only a few times. This sequence joins TRBV7-9 and TRBJ2-1; D is uncertain. Per germline, CDR1 SEHNR and CDR2 FQNEAQ (reference sequence). There are 16 residues in the CDR3. Deletions cut 0 bases from V and 4 bases from J, with 13 bases between. CDR3 sequence (DNA): TGTGCCAGCAGCTTAGCCGTTGGGCCAAGGTACAATGAGCAGTTCTTC. This encodes CASSLAVGPRYNEQFF.

This sequence joins TRBV7-9 and TRBJ1-4; TRBD1 might be the D (5 bases). V gave up 5 bases and J gave up 7 bases, with 17 bases separating them. Germline V gene lookup returns CDR1 SEHNR and CDR2 FQNEAQ (reference sequence). This CDR3 comprises 15 residues. CDR3 in amino acids: CASSPILQGREKLFF. The CDR3 DNA reads as TGTGCCAGCAGCCCAATTCTCCAGGGTCGTGAAAAACTGTTTTTT.

This clonotype was found a few times. CDR3 bases: TGCAGTGCTCCGGACAGAAACACCGGGGAGCTGTTTTTT. Translation: CSAPDRNTGELFF. The chain links TRBV20-1 to TRBJ2-2; possibly TRBD1 for D (6 bases). The CDR3 spans 13 residues. Germline V CDR1 and CDR2: DFQATT, SNEGSKA (reference sequence). V was shortened by 5 bases and J by 2 bases, with 9 bases between the two germline ends.

There are a few counts of this clonotype. The chain joins TRBV10-1 to TRBJ2-2, with TRBD1 matching 9 bases. Per germline, CDR1 WNHNN and CDR2 SYGVQD (reference sequence). The junction had 6 bases not matched to a gene; V was cut back by 4 bases and J by 3 bases. The CDR3 is 16 amino acids. CDR3 DNA: TGCGCCAGCAGTGCTGTGCGACAGGGGGACACCGGGGAGCTGTTTTTT. Encoded protein: CASSAVRQGDTGELFF.